This T cell receptor (beta chain) emerged from a study of cytomegalovirus exposure and HLA in healthy donors. Study-wide background: As an earlier analysis found, around 170 million T cells yielded about 120 million unique TCR beta sequences.

There are a few counts of this clone. Its antigen is unidentified. 60 Vbeta and 13 Jbeta primers were used in PCR. Profiled with immunoSEQ multiplex PCR; TCRdb holds only in-frame clones, not every one. The profile shows approximately 170,000 clones, over 75% of them singletons. The study, taken as a whole, reports: Later genetic work tied a missense DCLRE1C variant to beta-chain V and J trimming. Researchers left out some V segments, among them TRBV6-2 and TRBV6-3, as indistinguishable. In a later analysis, productive TCRs from donors in an Asian-associated ancestry cluster reportedly carried fewer N-insertions than the cohort mean.

The CDR3 covers 14 residues. Germline V lookup: CDR1 MGHDK, CDR2 SYGVNS. Source material: PBMCs. This chain connects TRBV25-1 to TRBJ2-5, with TRBD1 matching over 10 bases. Matching the DNA end better, TRBJ2-7 makes the J call doubtful. This clonotype was obtained from a human donor in good health. The CDR3 DNA follows: TGTGCCAGCAGGAGGACAGGGGGCTCCTACGAGCAGTACTTC. Protein sequence: CASRRTGGSYEQYF.